This entry lists 30 T cell receptor beta chains sequenced from one sample in a study of cytomegalovirus exposure and HLA in healthy donors. PCR used 60 Vbeta primers and 13 Jbeta primers. Assay used: immunoSEQ multiplex PCR; TCRdb lists only in-frame clones, some missing. The data hold approximately 220,000 clones, with 65% to 80% observed a single time. What was sequenced was PBMCs. These receptor sequences come from a girl aged 2-10 years in good health and CMV-seronegative.

The V and J genes are TRBV13 and TRBJ2-7; the match to TRBD1 covers 9 bases. The CDR3 length is 15 residues. V was clipped by 5 bases and J by 2 bases; unmatched bases: 7. The germline CDR1 and CDR2 sequences are PRHDT and FYEKMQ (reference sequence). The CDR3 is CASSLKGQGTYEQYF. In DNA, the CDR3 is TGTGCCAGCAGCCTTAAGGGACAGGGCACCTACGAGCAGTACTTC.

This chain links TRBV7-6 with TRBJ1-1; D may be TRBD1 (5 bases). V lost 6 bases, J lost 1 base, and 15 bases lay in between. The CDR3 has 15 amino acids. In germline, CDR1 is SGHVS, CDR2 FNYEAQ. The CDR3: CASSPREGTNTEAFF. CDR3 bases: TGTGCCAGCAGTCCGAGGGAGGGGACGAACACTGAAGCTTTCTTT.

The chain uses TRBV4-2 and TRBJ1-2; the D is unclear. Germline-derived CDR1 and CDR2 are LGHNA and YNFKEQ. V was shortened by 4 bases and J by 8 bases, with 17 bases between the two germline ends. This CDR3 is built from 14 residues. Here the CDR3 DNA reads TGTGCCAGCAGCCCATCCGAGCTGGGAGAAGGCTACACCTTC. This translates into CASSPSELGEGYTF.

This clone was found once. This rearrangement joins TRBV27 to TRBJ2-1; D ambiguous. V was shortened by 4 bases and J by 0 bases, with 7 bases between the two germline ends. CDR3 length: 14 residues. Per germline, CDR1 MNHEY and CDR2 SMNVEV (reference sequence). The chain's CDR3 is CASSSSPSYNEQFF. CDR3 nucleotides: TGTGCCAGCAGTTCGAGCCCCTCCTACAATGAGCAGTTCTTC.

The chain is built from TRBV9 and TRBJ1-2, with 8 bases matching TRBD1. With V trimmed by 1 base and J by 4 bases, 9 bases remained unmatched. CDR3 length: 16 amino acids. Germline loops: CDR1 SGDLS, CDR2 YYNGEE. The chain's CDR3 is CASSVSASDRVYGYTF. CDR3 DNA: TGTGCCAGCAGCGTATCTGCCTCGGACAGGGTCTATGGCTACACCTTC.

The chain links TRBV11-1 to TRBJ2-2; 8 positions match TRBD2. This CDR3 region has 15 residues. V shed 5 bases, J shed 4 bases, and the junction held 6 bases outside the gene matches. CDR1 is SGHAT and CDR2 is FQDESV in the germline V gene (reference sequence). The CDR3 DNA reads TGTGCCAGCAGCCGAGCGGGAGCAAGCACCGGGGAGCTGTTTTTT. This sequence encodes CASSRAGASTGELFF.

The chain is built from TRBV6-1 and TRBJ1-2; 7 positions agree with TRBD1. CDR1 MNHNS and CDR2 SASEGT come from the germline V gene. The CDR3 is made up of 15 amino acids. V lost 6 bases to trimming and J lost 4 bases; unmatched junction nucleotides: 11. In nucleotides, the CDR3 is TGTGCCAGCAGCGACGCAGACAGGGCATCCTATGGCTACACCTTC. Translated: CASSDADRASYGYTF.

V and J are TRBV5-8 and TRBJ1-1; D perhaps matches TRBD1 (6 bases). The CDR3 runs to 13 residues. Germline V gives CDR1 SGHTS, CDR2 YDEGEE. Trimming pared 5 bases from V and 4 bases from J, leaving 12 bases between. The CDR3 DNA follows: TGTGCCAGCAGTGGACAGTGGAGCACTGAAGCTTTCTTT. The encoded protein is CASSGQWSTEAFF.

The genes are TRBV2 and TRBJ2-1, with a possible D match to TRBD1 (6 bases). With 6 bases removed from V and 5 bases from J, the gap between germline ends came to 14 bases. CDR3 size: 14 residues. Germline V gene lookup returns CDR1 SNHLY and CDR2 FYNNEI. The DNA for the CDR3 is TGTGCCAGCAGAACTACAGGGCCCAACAATGAGCAGTTCTTC. Translated: CASRTTGPNNEQFF.

The V call is TRBV11-2, the J call TRBJ2-7; possibly TRBD1 for D (6 bases). Between the trimmed V and J ends, which lost 5 bases and 9 bases, there was a span of 17 bases. Germline V gene sequence: CDR1 SGHAT, CDR2 FQNNGV. CDR3 length: 13 amino acids. CDR3 sequence reads: CASSGTGSGRQYF. CDR3 coding DNA: TGTGCCAGCAGCGGAACAGGGTCTGGGAGGCAGTACTTC. Complete variable domain (other parts from reference TRBV11-2 and TRBJ2-7): EAGVAQSPRYKIIEKRQSVAFWCNPISGHATLYWYQQILGQGPKLLIQFQNNGVVDDSQLPKDRFSAERLKGVDSTLKIQPAKLEDSAVYLCASSGTGSGRQYFGPGTRLTVT.

V and J are TRBV12-5 and TRBJ2-2, with unresolved D. CDR3 size: 17 residues. Germline-derived CDR1 and CDR2 are LGHNT and FRNRAP. V was clipped by 0 bases and J by 0 bases, with 11 bases between them. DNA of the CDR3: TGTGCTAGTGGTTTGGTCCAAAAAATTCCGAACACCGGGGAGCTGTTTTTT. As protein: CASGLVQKIPNTGELFF.

The V and J genes are TRBV19 and TRBJ2-1, with a tentative D call TRBD2 (5 bases). CDR1 and CDR2 from the germline V gene are LNHDA and SQIVND (reference sequence). The V end lost 5 bases, the J end lost 3 bases, and 8 bases lay between the germline ends. The CDR3 is 13 residues long. CDR3 residues: CASSSRDYNEQFF. CDR3 bases: TGTGCCAGTAGTTCCCGGGACTACAATGAGCAGTTCTTC.

This clone was seen more than once but under ten times. CDR3 nucleotide sequence: TGTGCCATCAGGACGGACAGAAGCGGGGATGGGACCCAGTACTTC. Residues: CAIRTDRSGDGTQYF. The chain uses TRBV10-3 and TRBJ2-5; TRBD2 is a possible D gene (7 bases). The CDR3 sequence is 15 residues long. Trimming took off 6 bases at V and 7 bases at J, with 21 bases between the two ends. Germline-derived CDR1 and CDR2 are ENHRY and SYGVKD.

V gene TRBV19 combines with J gene TRBJ2-1; 7 positions match TRBD2. Germline V CDR1 and CDR2: LNHDA, SQIVND (reference sequence). With 6 bases clipped from V and 2 bases from J, the junction kept 7 bases outside the gene matches. The CDR3 contains 15 residues. The CDR3 DNA follows: TGTGCCAGTAGCTGGGAGGGAGGCGCCTACAATGAGCAGTTCTTC. Protein sequence: CASSWEGGAYNEQFF.

V gene TRBV7-9 combines with J gene TRBJ1-4; a possible D gene is TRBD1 (6 bases). Germline CDR1 reads SEHNR; CDR2 reads FQNEAQ (reference sequence). Trimming took off 5 bases at V and 5 bases at J, with 15 bases between the two ends. The CDR3 runs to 15 residues. The CDR3 region is CASSPQGRGNEKLFF. The CDR3, as DNA: TGTGCCAGCAGCCCGCAGGGGAGGGGGAATGAAAAACTGTTTTTT.

The count of this clone is one. The V gene is TRBV9, the J gene TRBJ2-5, with 8 bases identical to TRBD2. V lost 0 bases, J lost 5 bases, and 6 bases stayed unmatched. Per germline, CDR1 SGDLS and CDR2 YYNGEE. The CDR3 has 15 amino acids. The CDR3: CASSVGVSGAETQYF. The CDR3 region has the DNA TGTGCCAGCAGCGTAGGAGTTAGCGGGGCCGAGACCCAGTACTTC.

The DNA for the CDR3 is TGTGCCAGTGCACTCAACAGGGGGATTACCTCACGTGGGGGCTACACCTTC. As protein: CASALNRGITSRGGYTF. The chain employs TRBV2 and TRBJ1-2; 8 bases match TRBD1. The V segment lost 9 bases and the J segment 8 bases; nucleotides outside the gene matches: 23. The V gene's germline CDR1 is SNHLY and CDR2 FYNNEI. The CDR3 has 17 amino acids.

Turning to this clone: One end of the junction does not line up with germline, which may come from a read error. The chain carries TRBV29-1 and TRBJ2-1; D unclear. CDR1 SQVTM and CDR2 ANQGSEA come from the germline V gene. This CDR3 has 14 amino acids. CDR3 in amino acids: CSVESESSHNEQFF. CDR3 bases: TGCAGCGTTGAGAGTGAGAGCTCCCACAATGAGCAGTTCTTC.

The rearrangement joins TRBV6-4 to TRBJ1-2; D is uncertain. The CDR3 totals 17 residues. V gave up 6 bases and J gave up 8 bases, with 28 bases separating them. The germline CDR1 and CDR2 sequences are MRHNA and SNTAGT. The CDR3 DNA reads as TGTGCCAGCAGATCGACTGGAGCAAACCTCTTCGATCGGGGCTACACCTTC. Its protein is CASRSTGANLFDRGYTF.

The chain has TRBV29-1 and TRBJ1-2; 7 bases map to TRBD1. CDR3 length: 13 residues. The trim removed 4 bases at V and 0 bases at J, leaving 2 bases unmatched. Germline loops: CDR1 SQVTM, CDR2 ANQGSEA. For the CDR3, the DNA is TGCAGCGTTGTCCAGGGGGCTAACTATGGCTACACCTTC. It encodes CSVVQGANYGYTF.

The V gene is TRBV6-5, the J gene TRBJ1-1; D is ambiguous. The ends were cut back, 3 bases at V and 8 bases at J, with 7 bases in the middle. The CDR3 runs 11 residues. CDR1 and CDR2 from the germline V gene are MNHEY and SVGAGI. The CDR3 loop is CASSYGGEAFF. In nucleotides, the CDR3 is TGTGCCAGCAGTTATGGAGGGGAAGCTTTCTTT.

V usage is TRBV4-2 and J usage is TRBJ2-7; D is uncertain. The CDR3 consists of 13 residues. The V and J ends lost 3 bases and 1 base respectively, with 7 bases between them. Germline loops: CDR1 LGHNA, CDR2 YNFKEQ. CDR3 protein: CASSHPGSYEQYF. In DNA, the CDR3 is TGTGCCAGCAGCCACCCCGGTTCCTACGAGCAGTACTTC.

The chain recombines TRBV10-3 with TRBJ1-1, with a tentative D call TRBD1 (6 bases). Germline values: CDR1 ENHRY, CDR2 SYGVKD. The CDR3 has 13 residues. Trimming took 6 bases from V and 4 from J, leaving 12 bases between them. CDR3 bases: TGTGCCATCAGCGCCGGGACAACCACTGAAGCTTTCTTT. Protein sequence: CAISAGTTTEAFF.

CDR3 bases: TGTGCCAGCAGTGAACTTAACTACGAGCAGTACTTC. Protein sequence: CASSELNYEQYF. This chain links TRBV2 with TRBJ2-7; D uncertain. The CDR3 covers 12 residues. Deletions cut 2 bases from V and 3 bases from J, with 5 bases between. Germline V gene sequence: CDR1 SNHLY, CDR2 FYNNEI.

The chain carries TRBV2 and TRBJ2-7, with 11 bases fitting TRBD1. This CDR3 spans 14 amino acids. Germline trimming cut 7 bases from V and 4 bases from J; bases unmatched to any gene: 6. Germline CDR1 is SNHLY and CDR2 is FYNNEI. CDR3 DNA sequence: TGTGCCAGCACCCGGACAGGGGGCGCGTACGAGCAGTACTTC. This translates into CASTRTGGAYEQYF.

The CDR3 loop reads CASSYWVQGASYGYTF. The CDR3 bases are TGTGCCAGCAGTTACTGGGTACAGGGGGCTAGTTATGGCTACACCTTC. V and J are TRBV6-6 and TRBJ1-2; 9 nucleotides match TRBD1. The CDR3 extends over 16 amino acids. In germline, CDR1 is MNHNY, CDR2 SVGAGI (reference sequence). The V and J ends lost 1 base and 5 bases, in that order; junction bases with no gene match: 8.

This clone appeared once. The chain recombines TRBV19 with TRBJ1-3; 10 bases fit TRBD1. V shed 5 bases and J 5 bases; nucleotides not matched to a gene: 12. Germline V lookup: CDR1 LNHDA, CDR2 SQIVND (reference sequence). The CDR3 covers 17 residues. DNA of the CDR3: TGTGCCAGTAGTTTGGCGGACAGGGGGGCGTTACGAAACACCATATATTTT. Protein: CASSLADRGALRNTIYF.

The CDR3 here is CASSGTAVEGYTF. The DNA for the CDR3 is TGTGCCAGCAGCGGGACAGCGGTAGAAGGCTACACCTTC. The chain is built from TRBV7-9 and TRBJ1-2; 7 bases line up with TRBD1. This CDR3 has 13 residues. Germline V lookup: CDR1 SEHNR, CDR2 FQNEAQ (reference sequence). Unmatched junction bases numbered 8, after V lost 5 bases and J lost 8 bases.

The rearrangement links TRBV6-1 to TRBJ1-2; TRBD1 matches at 8 bases. V gave up 2 bases and J gave up 4 bases; unmatched junction bases: 0. From germline, CDR1 is MNHNS and CDR2 SASEGT. The CDR3 covers 13 residues. In DNA form, the CDR3 reads TGTGCCAGCAGTGAAACAGGGGGCTATGGCTACACCTTC. Translating it yields CASSETGGYGYTF.

The V call is TRBV7-2, the J call TRBJ2-7; the D gene is possibly TRBD2 (7 bases). Germline V gene sequence: CDR1 SGHTA, CDR2 FQGNSA. There are 15 residues in the CDR3. V was trimmed by 3 bases and J by 2 bases, leaving 14 bases between them. This CDR3 reads CASSFSRGRAYEQYF. In nucleotides, the CDR3 is TGTGCCAGCAGCTTCTCTAGGGGGAGGGCCTACGAGCAGTACTTC.